This TCR beta chain was sequenced in a study of T cells after yellow fever vaccination. Study-wide results and limits: Abundant clonotypes from the bulk population could contaminate FACS-sorted repertoires. Re-detected after boosting: most primary clones, 95% to 98% of CD4 and about 85% of CD8.

The germline V gene has CDR1 SGHRS and CDR2 YFSETQ. V shed 4 bases, J shed 0 bases, and the junction held 6 bases outside the gene matches. This CDR3 has 16 residues. This clonotype was found a few times. Its antigen is still unknown. Template switching by 5'RACE produced TCR cDNA, adding a universal primer site and UMIs. From the 5' RACE reads, TCRdb called clonotypes with MiXCR, one entry per CDR3 protein. The table has some 160,000 distinct CDR3 sequences, around 7.2% seen once; the top ten hold roughly 2.5%. The chain links TRBV5-1 to TRBJ1-3; TRBD1 aligns across 8 bases. Sequenced here: CD4+ T cells sorted from PBMCs, sampled less than 6 days after the first yellow fever vaccination. The receptor was isolated from a man aged 18 to 35 who received the YFV17D yellow fever vaccine. The CDR3 DNA reads TGCGCCAGCAGCCTAGGACAGGGCGGCTCTGGAAACACCATATATTTT. Translating gives CASSLGQGGSGNTIYF. The variable domain in full, completed from reference TRBV5-1 and TRBJ1-3, reads KAGVTQTPRYLIKTRGQQVTLSCSPISGHRSVSWYQQTPGQGLQFLFEYFSETQRNKGNFPGRFSGRQFSNSRSEMNVSTLELGDSALYLCASSLGQGGSGNTIYFGEGSWLTVV.